This T cell receptor beta chain was found in a study of cytomegalovirus exposure and HLA in healthy donors. Whole-study results and caveats: TCR beta sequences reportedly predicted most subjects' HLA-A and HLA-B alleles accurately.

The study ran its PCR with 60 Vbeta and 13 Jbeta primers. Clones were sequenced by immunoSEQ multiplex PCR, and TCRdb holds only the in-frame ones, with some missing. The sample includes fewer than 100,000 clones, approximately 7.7% of them seen just once. The CDR3 is 17 amino acids. V was shortened by 2 bases and J by 2 bases, with 18 bases between the two germline ends. Germline V gene data show CDR1 as MDHEN and CDR2 as SYDVKM. Donors likely had unrecorded immune exposures despite being nominally healthy when sampled. On this clone itself: Its antigen is currently unknown.

This receptor was obtained from a man aged 50-59 years in good health and CMV-seronegative. The sample consisted of PBMCs. The chain combines TRBV28 with TRBJ2-5, with D perhaps TRBD1 (6 bases). In DNA, the CDR3 is TGTGCCAGCAGTTTAGCCCCAGGGGCCCTGTGGCAAGAGACCCAGTACTTC. It is translated as CASSLAPGALWQETQYF.